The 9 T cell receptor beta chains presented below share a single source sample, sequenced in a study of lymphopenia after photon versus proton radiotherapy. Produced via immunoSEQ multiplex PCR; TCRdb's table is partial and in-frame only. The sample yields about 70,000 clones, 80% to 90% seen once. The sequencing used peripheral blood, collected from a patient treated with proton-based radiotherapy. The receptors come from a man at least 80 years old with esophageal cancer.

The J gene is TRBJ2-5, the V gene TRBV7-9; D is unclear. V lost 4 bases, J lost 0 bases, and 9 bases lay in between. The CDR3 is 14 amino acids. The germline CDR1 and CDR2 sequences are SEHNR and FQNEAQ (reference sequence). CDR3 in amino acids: CASSSYRDQETQYF. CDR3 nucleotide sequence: TGTGCCAGCAGCTCTTACCGGGACCAAGAGACCCAGTACTTC.

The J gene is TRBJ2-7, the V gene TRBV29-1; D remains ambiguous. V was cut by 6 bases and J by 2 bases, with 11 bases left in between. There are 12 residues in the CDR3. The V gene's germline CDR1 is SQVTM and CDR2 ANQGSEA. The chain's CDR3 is CSVSSLTYEQYF. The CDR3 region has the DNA TGCAGCGTCTCATCCCTTACCTACGAGCAGTACTTC.

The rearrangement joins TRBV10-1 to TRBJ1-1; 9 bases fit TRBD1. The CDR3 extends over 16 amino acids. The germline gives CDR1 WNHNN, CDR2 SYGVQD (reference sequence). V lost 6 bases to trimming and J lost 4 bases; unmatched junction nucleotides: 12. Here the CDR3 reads CASRCGTGRLATEAFF. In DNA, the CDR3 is TGCGCCAGCAGGTGCGGGACAGGGCGTCTGGCCACTGAAGCTTTCTTT.

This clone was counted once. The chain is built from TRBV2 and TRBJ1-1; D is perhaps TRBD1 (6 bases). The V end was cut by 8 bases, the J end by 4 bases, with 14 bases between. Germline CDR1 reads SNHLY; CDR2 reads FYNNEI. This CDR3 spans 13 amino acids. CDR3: CASEGQRGTEAFF. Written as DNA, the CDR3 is TGTGCCAGCGAGGGACAAAGGGGCACTGAAGCTTTCTTT. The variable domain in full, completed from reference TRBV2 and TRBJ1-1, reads EPEVTQTPSHQVTQMGQEVILRCVPISNHLYFYWYRQILGQKVEFLVSFYNNEISEKSEIFDDQFSVERPDGSNFTLKIRSTKLEDSAMYFCASEGQRGTEAFFGQGTRLTVV.

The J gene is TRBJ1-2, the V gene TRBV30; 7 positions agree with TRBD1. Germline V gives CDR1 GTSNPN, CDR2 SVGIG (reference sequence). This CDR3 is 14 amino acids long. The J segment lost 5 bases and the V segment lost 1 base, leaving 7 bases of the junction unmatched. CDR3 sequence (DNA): TGTGCCTGGAGTGGAGTAGGCAGGGGGTATGGCTACACCTTC. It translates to CAWSGVGRGYGYTF.

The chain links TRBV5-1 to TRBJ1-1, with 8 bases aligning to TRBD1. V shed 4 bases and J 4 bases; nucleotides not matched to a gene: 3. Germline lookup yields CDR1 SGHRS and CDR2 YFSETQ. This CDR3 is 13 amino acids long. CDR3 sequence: CASSPRGPTEAFF. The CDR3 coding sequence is TGCGCCAGCAGCCCCAGGGGGCCCACTGAAGCTTTCTTT.

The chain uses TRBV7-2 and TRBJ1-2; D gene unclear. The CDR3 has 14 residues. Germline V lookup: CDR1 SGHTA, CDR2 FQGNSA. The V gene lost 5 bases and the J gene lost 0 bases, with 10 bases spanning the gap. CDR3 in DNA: TGTGCCAGCAGCCCAACGCCCGCTAACTATGGCTACACCTTC. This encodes CASSPTPANYGYTF. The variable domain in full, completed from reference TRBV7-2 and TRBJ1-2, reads GAGVSQSPSNKVTEKGKDVELRCDPISGHTALYWYRQSLGQGLEFLIYFQGNSAPDKSGLPSDRFSAERTGGSVSTLTIQRTQQEDSAVYLCASSPTPANYGYTFGSGTRLTVV.

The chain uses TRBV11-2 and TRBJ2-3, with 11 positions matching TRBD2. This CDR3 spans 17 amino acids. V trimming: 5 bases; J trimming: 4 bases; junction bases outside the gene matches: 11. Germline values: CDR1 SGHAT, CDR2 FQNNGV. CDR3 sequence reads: CASSPRGLAGGADTQYF. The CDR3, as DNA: TGTGCCAGCAGCCCTCGAGGTCTAGCGGGGGGAGCAGATACGCAGTATTTT.

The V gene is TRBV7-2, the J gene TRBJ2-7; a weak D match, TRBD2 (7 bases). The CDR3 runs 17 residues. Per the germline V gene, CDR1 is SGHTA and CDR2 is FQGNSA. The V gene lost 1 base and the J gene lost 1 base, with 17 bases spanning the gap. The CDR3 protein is CASSLVWGGPSSYEQYF. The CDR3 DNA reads TGTGCCAGCAGCTTAGTTTGGGGGGGGCCTTCTTCCTACGAGCAGTACTTC.